A single T cell receptor (beta chain) is shown here with its context. How the authors handled the data: Reference gene primer amplification yielded estimated nucleated cell counts. Sequencing was performed with immunoSEQ multiplex PCR; in TCRdb, only in-frame clones are kept and a portion is missing. The DNA gave D and trimming, while V, J and clone size come from that table. The sample carries over 250,000 clones, approximately 86% recorded once. The entry originates in a study of blood T cell repertoires in COVID-19. Sequencing was performed on peripheral blood. The TCR comes from an older woman with COVID-19, enrolled during active disease.

The CDR3 loop is CASSDSGASTDTQYF. DNA for the CDR3: TGTGCCAGCAGCGATAGCGGGGCTAGCACAGATACGCAGTATTTT. This rearrangement joins TRBV7-2 to TRBJ2-3; 8 bases agree with TRBD2. This CDR3 comprises 15 residues. V lost 5 bases, J lost 0 bases, and 4 bases stayed unmatched. Germline loops: CDR1 SGHTA, CDR2 FQGNSA.